The source of this T cell receptor beta chain is a study of read filtering for tumor transcriptome and immune sequencing (dated by TCRdb to between 2020 and 2021). General notes on the study: The cohort was composed of 16 to 20 male and 11 to 15 female patients, with a mean age of roughly 70 years and an age range of about 45 to 90. A main aim was a read-filtering strategy for immune repertoire data, specifically whether clonotypes supported by a single read should be removed. Whole-transcriptome libraries were prepared with the TruSeq RNA Access Library Prep Kit after DNase treatment. Under revised international staging, roughly eight patients fell into R-ISS I, 15 to 20 into R-ISS II and more than five into R-ISS III. TCR-region mapped reads per sample ranged from about 4 to 11 million with IR-seq versus only roughly 75 to 1273 with RNA-seq. Using the same bone marrow samples, the study ran both targeted immune repertoire sequencing and bulk whole-transcriptome sequencing and then compared the TCR repertoires from each method. What the study reported, not specific to this receptor: Clonotypes were captured by IR-seq at much higher depth and more reliably than by RNA-seq, and smaller IR-seq throughput was sufficient for identification of most shared clonotypes. Rather than purified T cells, the sorted CD138-negative fraction was a mixed bone marrow immune population. The correlation between IR-seq and RNA-seq shared clonotype proportions was increased by removal of single-read clonotypes. Single-read clonotypes made up around 85% of clonotypes but only 3.5% to 4.5% of total reads in IR-seq, compared with approximately 70% of clonotypes and about 44% of reads in RNA-seq.

V has 5 bases trimmed and J has 3 bases trimmed; junction bases matching no gene number 6. As encoded in the germline V gene, CDR1 is MNHEY while CDR2 is SVGAGI. The CDR3 spans 15 residues, from the cysteine through the phenylalanine. CDR3 DNA is the only sequence kept; it has 45 bases, read in frame from the first base. TCR libraries were constructed from 300 to 400 ng RNA using the Immunoverse kit, and molecular barcoded adaptors covering alpha/delta and beta/gamma chains were employed. TCR library preparation was performed with the same RNA that was used for transcriptome sequencing. Sequencing of TCR libraries was carried out on an Illumina HiSeq 4000 with 2 x 150 cycles. The authors processed their data as follows. Using MiXCR, which included quality filtering and error correction, TCR reads were aligned to human V, D, J and C references and then assembled into CDR3 clonotypes. Clonotype counts and gene usage diversity were analyzed with the tcR package in R. For inspection of raw mapping reads, RNA-seq reads were mapped by STAR aligner version 2.5.3a onto GRCh37 of the human genome. To test the effect of sequencing depth on detected clonotypes, IR-seq fastq files were randomly downsampled using Seqtk 1.3. TCRdb handled the public reads itself, with Q25 trimming in fastp and clone calling in MiXCR, and kept productive beta chains. Here each entry gathers all rows of one CDR3 protein and keeps the most common genes and DNA. The V and J calls here are based on TCRdb, not the publication. The table for this sample lists roughly 130,000 distinct CDR3 sequences; 10% to 15% of them were counted only once. The biggest ten clones account for 9.5% to 12% of the sample.

The sample holds many counts of this clonotype. What antigen it recognizes has not been identified. No base qualities exist here, and no much larger clone lies one base off it. Bone marrow was sampled from every patient at the time of active disease. Ficoll-Hypaque density gradient centrifugation was used to isolate the bone marrow mononuclear cells. CD138-negative cells were obtained by negative selection after labeling with CD138 magnetic microbeads on a MACS separator, removing myeloma plasma cells. The purity of the isolated cells was checked by flow cytometry with CD138 antibodies on an Attune NxT. Total RNA was extracted with TRIzol reagent and quantified with a NanoDrop spectrophotometer. Paired RNA-seq and IR-seq were performed on the CD138-negative bone marrow sample of each patient.

This receptor was obtained from a donor at least 40 years old with multiple myeloma. This receptor chain uses TRBV6-5 and TRBJ1-5, with 8 bases in between that match TRBD1. The sequencing sample was made of a population of CD138-negative cells sorted from bone marrow. The intended sense of this specimen's cell subset or site label: bone marrow mononuclear cells depleted of CD138+ plasma/myeloma cells by negative magnetic selection. The DNA sequence follows: TGTGCCAGCAGTCTCGACAGGGGAGACAATCAGCCCCAGCATTTT. Its protein is CASSLDRGDNQPQHF.